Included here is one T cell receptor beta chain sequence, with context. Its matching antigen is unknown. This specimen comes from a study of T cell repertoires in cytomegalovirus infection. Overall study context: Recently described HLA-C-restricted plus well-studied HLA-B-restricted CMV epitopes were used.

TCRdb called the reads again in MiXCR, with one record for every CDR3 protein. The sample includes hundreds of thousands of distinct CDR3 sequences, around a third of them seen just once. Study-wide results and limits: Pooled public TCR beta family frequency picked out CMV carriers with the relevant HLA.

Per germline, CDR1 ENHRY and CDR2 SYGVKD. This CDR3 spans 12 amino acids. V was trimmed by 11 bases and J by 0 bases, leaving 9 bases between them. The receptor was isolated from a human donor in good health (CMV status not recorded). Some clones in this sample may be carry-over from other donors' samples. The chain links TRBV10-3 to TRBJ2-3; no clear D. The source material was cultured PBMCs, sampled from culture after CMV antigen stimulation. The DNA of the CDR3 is TGTGCCTGCGCCTTTAGCACAGATACGCAGTATTTT. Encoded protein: CACAFSTDTQYF.